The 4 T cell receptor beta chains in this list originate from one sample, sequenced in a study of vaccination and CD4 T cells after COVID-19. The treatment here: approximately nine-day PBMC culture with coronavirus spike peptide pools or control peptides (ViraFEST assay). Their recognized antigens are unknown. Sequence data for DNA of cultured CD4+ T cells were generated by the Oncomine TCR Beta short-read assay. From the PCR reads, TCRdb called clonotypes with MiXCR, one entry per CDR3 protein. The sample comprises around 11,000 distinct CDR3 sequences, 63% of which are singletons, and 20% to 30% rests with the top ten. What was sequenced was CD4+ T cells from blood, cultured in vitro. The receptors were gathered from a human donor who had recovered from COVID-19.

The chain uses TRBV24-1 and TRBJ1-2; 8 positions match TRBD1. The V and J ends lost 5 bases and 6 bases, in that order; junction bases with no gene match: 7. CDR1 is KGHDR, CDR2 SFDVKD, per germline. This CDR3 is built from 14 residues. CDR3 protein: CATSGRTGPDGYTF. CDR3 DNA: TGTGCCACCAGTGGGCGGACAGGGCCCGATGGCTACACCTTC.

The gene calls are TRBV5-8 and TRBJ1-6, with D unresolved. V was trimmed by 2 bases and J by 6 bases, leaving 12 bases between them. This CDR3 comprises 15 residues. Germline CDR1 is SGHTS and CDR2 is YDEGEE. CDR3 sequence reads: CASSLDGRVNSPLHF. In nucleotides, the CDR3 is TGTGCCAGCAGCTTAGATGGACGGGTTAATTCACCCCTCCACTTT.

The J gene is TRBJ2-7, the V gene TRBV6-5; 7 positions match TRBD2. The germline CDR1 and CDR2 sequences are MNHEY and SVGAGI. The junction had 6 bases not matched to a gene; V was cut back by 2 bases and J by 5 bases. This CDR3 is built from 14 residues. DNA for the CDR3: TGTGCCAGCAGTTACGGGAGGGAATCTGACGAGCAGTACTTC. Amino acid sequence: CASSYGRESDEQYF.

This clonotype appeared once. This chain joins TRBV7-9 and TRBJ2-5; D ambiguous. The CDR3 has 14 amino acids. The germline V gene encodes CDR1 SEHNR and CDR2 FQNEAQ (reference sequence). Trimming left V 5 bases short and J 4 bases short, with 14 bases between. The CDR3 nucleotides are TGTGCCAGCAGCCAAAATCTATTTGGAGAGACCCAGTACTTC. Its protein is CASSQNLFGETQYF.